Given below is one T cell receptor beta chain in context. The antigen is undetermined. Unmatched junction bases numbered 5, after V lost 2 bases and J lost 0 bases. The CDR3 totals 16 residues. CDR1 is LNHDA, CDR2 SQIVND, per germline (reference sequence). The data stem from a study of CD8 T cells in ankylosing spondylitis. TCRdb reanalysed the 5' RACE reads using MiXCR and keeps one entry per CDR3 protein. The repertoire holds roughly 370,000 distinct CDR3 sequences, with about a fifth as singletons. The study, taken as a whole, reports: Roughly eight highly homologous variants formed a TCR beta motif that appeared characteristic of ankylosing spondylitis blood. Significantly higher representation of disease-linked clones was reported for matched ankylosing spondylitis synovial fluid.

The sequence came from a male donor with ankylosing spondylitis. The sample consisted of blood, either unsorted or a sorted T cell fraction (not recorded which). The genes are TRBV19 and TRBJ2-3, with 7 bases aligning to TRBD2. In nucleotides, the CDR3 is TGTGCCAGTAGTATACTAGCGGACACTAGCACAGATACGCAGTATTTT. Protein product: CASSILADTSTDTQYF. Variable domain in full (rest from reference TRBV19 and TRBJ2-3): DGGITQSPKYLFRKEGQNVTLSCEQNLNHDAMYWYRQDPGQGLRLIYYSQIVNDFQKGDIAEGYSVSREKKESFPLTVTSAQKNPTAFYLCASSILADTSTDTQYFGPGTRLTVL.